This T cell receptor beta chain came from a study of blood T cell repertoires in COVID-19 (TCRdb year 2020). Study-level background: Collaborator samples came from the United States, Italy and Spain and covered acute and convalescent phases of COVID-19. Where available, HLA class I and class II types were taken from metadata supplied by the sample provider and were not determined by assay-based typing. A freely available public database, intended as a resource for researchers studying the immune response to SARS-CoV-2, is where the repertoires were released. The material from the prospective study consisted of cDNA or gDNA derived from T cells, B-cell-depleted T cells, or PBMCs. Nearly every sample came with metadata listing a de-identified subject ID, COVID-19 status, age in years and sex. Samples came from the ongoing ImmuneRACE study (first 160 participants) plus 1,254 subjects from 6 global collaborators. Subjects who had been exposed to COVID-19, were actively infected with it, or had recovered from it provided the deeply sampled blood TCRbeta repertoires that made up the dataset.

Paper-wide results and their limitations: Clinical and demographic metadata were provided uncurated, with the amount varying by source and participant.

Comment on this clone: Its antigen remains unidentified. No clone much larger than this one lies a single base away; base qualities are absent.

TCRbeta CDR3 regions were amplified from genomic DNA using the immunoSEQ Assay, a bias-controlled multiplex PCR. Processing in the source paper ran as follows. The number of nucleated cells in each sample was estimated from the amplification of reference gene primers within the assay. To quantify the absolute abundance of each unique TCRbeta CDR3 rearrangement, sequence reads were collapsed and filtered. Productive Simpson clonality was computed per sample as the square root of Simpson's diversity index over productive rearrangements. Imported from immuneACCESS, the table was reduced by TCRdb to in-frame sequences with V and J called. These copies leave out some clones; in studies compared against another copy, an unresolved V gene accounts for under half, and the cause of the remainder is not known. Clone size and the V and J calls come from that table; the DNA yielded D and trimming. For this sample there are roughly 60,000 clones; roughly 80% appear just once. The ten largest clones capture about 6% of the sample.

Whole blood was collected in K2EDTA tubes by collaborating institutions according to the institutions' own protocols. Collaborator samples were shipped for TCRbeta analysis as frozen whole blood, isolated PBMCs, or DNA extracted from either sample type. Sequences were obtained from peripheral blood. The source is a human donor in a cohort sampled during active or convalescent COVID-19.

The DNA sequence is as follows: TGTGCCAGTCGCCGGGACTCGAAAACTCATACGCAGTATTTT. This sequence encodes CASRRDSKTHTQYF. The rearrangement combines TRBV6-6 with TRBJ2-3; matching of 6 bases hints at TRBD2 as the D gene. The V and J ends are trimmed by 9 bases and 7 bases, leaving 20 bases between them. CDR1 MNHNY and CDR2 SVGAGI were looked up in the germline V gene (reference sequence). The cysteine opens and the phenylalanine closes a CDR3 of 14 amino acids. The CDR3 DNA has 42 bases and is translated from base 1.